This TCR beta chain originates from a study of OX40 agonist ivuxolimab in advanced cancers. Across the study: Subjects had a mean age of about 65 years, with a range of roughly 20 to 79; just over 80% were male. Under the entry rules, prior anti-PD-1, anti-PD-L1 or anti-CTLA-4 therapy was allowed, and approximately 40% had some.

TCRdb keeps only in-frame clones here, not all; method: immunoSEQ multiplex PCR. In the table there are tens of thousands of clones, approximately 80% of which are singletons. This CDR3 contains 15 residues. Germline assignment: CDR1 MNHNS and CDR2 SASEGT. V lost 6 bases, J lost 7 bases, and 19 bases lay in between. People who had autoimmune disease history or systemic immunosuppression were excluded. Samples of blood were obtained at baseline, on cycle 4 day 1, and on cycle 7 day 1. The sequence derives from an adult with an advanced solid tumor such as melanoma, head and neck, liver or kidney cancer. This chain joins TRBV6-1 and TRBJ1-5, with D maybe TRBD1 (5 bases). The material was CD4+ or CD8+ T cells sorted from blood, obtained in a trial of the OX40 agonist ivuxolimab. The CDR3 loop is CASSTVGPRGQPQHF. The CDR3 bases are TGTGCCAGCAGCACGGTGGGACCCCGGGGGCAGCCCCAGCATTTT.